This T cell receptor (beta chain) was retrieved from a study of CXCR3-negative and CXCR3-positive naive CD8 T cells. The wider study: Around 140 million TRB reads were obtained overall (about 1.5 +/- 0.3 million per library).

Remarks on this clonotype: Its matching antigen is unknown.

The TRB libraries of cDNA were built by UMI-labeled 5' RACE. TCRdb reanalyzed the 5' RACE reads, giving one entry per CDR3 protein sequence and no DNA. Its table records around 80,000 distinct CDR3 sequences. CDR3 size: 12 residues. Germline CDR1 SQVTM, CDR2 ANQGSEA. The authors gated naive CD8+ T cells as CD45RO-CCR7+CD27+CD95-. Study-wide results and limits: When CXCR3-positive naive cells were set against CXCR3-negative naive cells, the former had more hydrophobic TRB CDR3s. Once cells were cryopreserved, CXCR3 expression went down partly, and most assays used fresh PBMCs. Memory, not naive, CXCR3-negative and CXCR3-positive cells differed in TRBV-TRBJ usage.

The V gene is TRBV29-1, the J gene TRBJ2-5; TCRdb returns TRBD1, unconfirmable since there is no DNA. The sequenced sample was naive CXCR3+ CD8+ T cells from blood. Regarding subset: CD45RO-CCR7+CD27+CD95- naive CD8+ T cells expressing CXCR3 (TNR3+). This receptor was taken from a human donor in good health. Some clones in this sample may be carry-over from other donors' samples. The CDR3 here is CSVDQGAKTQYF. Supplemented by reference TRBV29-1 and TRBJ2-5, the full variable domain reads SAVISQKPSRDICQRGTSLTIQCQVDSQVTMMFWYRQQPGQSLTLIATANQGSEATYESGFVIDKFPISRPNLTFSTLTVSNMSPEDSSIYLCSVDQGAKTQYFGPGTRLLVL.